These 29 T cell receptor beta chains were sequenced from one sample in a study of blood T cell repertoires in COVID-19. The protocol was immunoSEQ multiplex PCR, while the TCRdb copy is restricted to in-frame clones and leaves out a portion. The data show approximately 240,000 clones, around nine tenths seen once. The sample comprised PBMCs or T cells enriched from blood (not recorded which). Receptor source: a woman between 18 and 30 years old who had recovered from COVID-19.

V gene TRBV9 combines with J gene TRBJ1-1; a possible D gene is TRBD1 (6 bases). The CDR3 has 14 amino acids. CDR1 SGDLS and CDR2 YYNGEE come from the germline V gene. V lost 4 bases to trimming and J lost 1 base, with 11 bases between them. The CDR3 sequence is CASSSRDTNTEAFF. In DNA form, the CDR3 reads TGTGCCAGCAGCTCCCGGGACACGAACACTGAAGCTTTCTTT.

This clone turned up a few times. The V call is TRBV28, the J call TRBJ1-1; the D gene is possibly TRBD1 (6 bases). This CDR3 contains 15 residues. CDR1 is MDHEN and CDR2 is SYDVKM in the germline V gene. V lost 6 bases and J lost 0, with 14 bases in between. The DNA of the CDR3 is TGTGCCAGCAGCGATTACAGGGCAATGAACACTGAAGCTTTCTTT. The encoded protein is CASSDYRAMNTEAFF.

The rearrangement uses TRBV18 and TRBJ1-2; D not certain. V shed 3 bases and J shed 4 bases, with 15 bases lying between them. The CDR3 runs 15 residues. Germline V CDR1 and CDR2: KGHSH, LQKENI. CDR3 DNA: TGTGCCAGCTCACCTCTTACCAGCGAATTCTATGGCTACACCTTC. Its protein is CASSPLTSEFYGYTF. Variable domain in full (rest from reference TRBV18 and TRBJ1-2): NAGVMQNPRHLVRRRGQEARLRCSPMKGHSHVYWYRQLPEEGLKFMVYLQKENIIDESGMPKERFSAEFPKEGPSILRIQQVVRGDSAAYFCASSPLTSEFYGYTFGSGTRLTVV.

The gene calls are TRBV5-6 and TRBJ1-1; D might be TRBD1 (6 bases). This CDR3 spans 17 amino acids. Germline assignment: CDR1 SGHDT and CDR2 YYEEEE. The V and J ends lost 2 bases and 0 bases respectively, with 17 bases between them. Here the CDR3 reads CASSFIGGGPMNTEAFF. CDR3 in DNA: TGTGCCAGCAGCTTCATAGGGGGGGGACCCATGAACACTGAAGCTTTCTTT. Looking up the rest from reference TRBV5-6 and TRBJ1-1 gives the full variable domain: DAGVTQSPTHLIKTRGQQVTLRCSPKSGHDTVSWYQQALGQGPQFIFQYYEEEERQRGNFPDRFSGHQFPNYSSELNVNALLLGDSALYLCASSFIGGGPMNTEAFFGQGTRLTVV.

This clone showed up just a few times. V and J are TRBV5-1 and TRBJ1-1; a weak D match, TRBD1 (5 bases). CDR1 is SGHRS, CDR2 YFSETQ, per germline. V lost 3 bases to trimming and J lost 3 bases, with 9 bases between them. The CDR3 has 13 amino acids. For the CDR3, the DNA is TGCGCCAGCAGCTCCAGGGTTGACACTGAAGCTTTCTTT. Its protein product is CASSSRVDTEAFF.

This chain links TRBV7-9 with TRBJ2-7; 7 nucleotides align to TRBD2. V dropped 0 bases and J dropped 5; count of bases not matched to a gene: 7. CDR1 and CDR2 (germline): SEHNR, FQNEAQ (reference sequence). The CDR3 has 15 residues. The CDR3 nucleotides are TGTGCCAGCAGCTTAGCCGGGACTAACCCCGACGAGCAGTACTTC. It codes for CASSLAGTNPDEQYF. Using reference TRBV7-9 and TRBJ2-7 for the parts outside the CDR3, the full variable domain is DTGVSQNPRHKITKRGQNVTFRCDPISEHNRLYWYRQTLGQGPEFLTYFQNEAQLEKSRLLSDRFSAERPKGSFSTLEIQRTEQGDSAMYLCASSLAGTNPDEQYFGPGTRLTVT.

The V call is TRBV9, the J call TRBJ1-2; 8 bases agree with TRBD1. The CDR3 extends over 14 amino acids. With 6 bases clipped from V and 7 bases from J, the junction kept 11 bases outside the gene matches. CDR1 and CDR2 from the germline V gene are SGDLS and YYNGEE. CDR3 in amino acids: CASNRIDRGGGYTF. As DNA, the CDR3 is TGTGCCAGCAACCGAATAGACAGGGGTGGTGGCTACACCTTC.

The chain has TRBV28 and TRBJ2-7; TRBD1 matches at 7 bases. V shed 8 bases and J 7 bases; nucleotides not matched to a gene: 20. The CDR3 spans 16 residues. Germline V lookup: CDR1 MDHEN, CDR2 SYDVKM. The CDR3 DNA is TGTGCCAGCCCCCCCGACAGAAGACAGGGATGGCTAGAGCAGTACTTC. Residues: CASPPDRRQGWLEQYF.

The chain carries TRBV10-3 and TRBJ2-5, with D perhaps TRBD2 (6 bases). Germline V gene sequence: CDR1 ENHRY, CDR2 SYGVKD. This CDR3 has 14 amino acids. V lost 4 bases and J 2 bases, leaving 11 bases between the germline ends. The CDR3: CAISGGDGQETQYF. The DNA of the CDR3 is TGTGCCATCAGTGGGGGGGACGGGCAAGAGACCCAGTACTTC.

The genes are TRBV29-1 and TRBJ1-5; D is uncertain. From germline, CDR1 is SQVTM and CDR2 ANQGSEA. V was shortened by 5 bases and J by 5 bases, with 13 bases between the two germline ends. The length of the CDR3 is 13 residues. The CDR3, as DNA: TGCAGCGTTCAAAGTCAGGTGGATCAGCCCCAGCATTTT. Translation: CSVQSQVDQPQHF.

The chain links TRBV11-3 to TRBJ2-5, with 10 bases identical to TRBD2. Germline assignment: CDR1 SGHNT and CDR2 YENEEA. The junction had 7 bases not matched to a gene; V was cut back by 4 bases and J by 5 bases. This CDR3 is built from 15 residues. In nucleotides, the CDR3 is TGTGCCAGCAGCTCGCTAGCGGGGGTCGCGGAGACCCAGTACTTC. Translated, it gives CASSSLAGVAETQYF.

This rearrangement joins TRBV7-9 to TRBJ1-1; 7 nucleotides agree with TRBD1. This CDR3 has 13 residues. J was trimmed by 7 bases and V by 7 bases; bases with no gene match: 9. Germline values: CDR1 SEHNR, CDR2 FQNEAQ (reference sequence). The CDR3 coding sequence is TGTGCCAGCACATACAGGGGCGTCATTGAAGCTTTCTTT. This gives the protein CASTYRGVIEAFF.

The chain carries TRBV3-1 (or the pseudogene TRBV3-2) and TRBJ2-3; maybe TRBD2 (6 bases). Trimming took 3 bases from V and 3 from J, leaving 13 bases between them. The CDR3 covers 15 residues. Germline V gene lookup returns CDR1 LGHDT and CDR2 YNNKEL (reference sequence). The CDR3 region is CASSHGGESTDTQYF. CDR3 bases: TGTGCCAGCAGCCACGGGGGAGAGTCGACAGATACGCAGTATTTT.

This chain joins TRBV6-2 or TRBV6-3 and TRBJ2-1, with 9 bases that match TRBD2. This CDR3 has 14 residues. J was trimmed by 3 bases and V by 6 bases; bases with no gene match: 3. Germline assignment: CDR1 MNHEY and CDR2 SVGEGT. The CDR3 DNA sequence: TGTGCCAGCAGCCCTAGCGGGGTCTACAATGAGCAGTTCTTC. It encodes CASSPSGVYNEQFF.

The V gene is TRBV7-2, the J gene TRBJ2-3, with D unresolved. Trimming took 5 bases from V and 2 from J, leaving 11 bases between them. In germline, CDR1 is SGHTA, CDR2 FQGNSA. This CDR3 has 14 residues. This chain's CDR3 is CASSLNPHTDTQYF. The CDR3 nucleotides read TGTGCCAGCAGCCTAAATCCCCACACAGATACGCAGTATTTT.

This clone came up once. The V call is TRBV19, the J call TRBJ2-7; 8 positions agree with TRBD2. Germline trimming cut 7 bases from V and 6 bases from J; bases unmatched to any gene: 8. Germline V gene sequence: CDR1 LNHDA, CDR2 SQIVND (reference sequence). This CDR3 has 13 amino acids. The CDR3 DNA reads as TGTGCCAGTAAGCGAGCGGGAGATTTCGAGCAGTACTTC. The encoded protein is CASKRAGDFEQYF.

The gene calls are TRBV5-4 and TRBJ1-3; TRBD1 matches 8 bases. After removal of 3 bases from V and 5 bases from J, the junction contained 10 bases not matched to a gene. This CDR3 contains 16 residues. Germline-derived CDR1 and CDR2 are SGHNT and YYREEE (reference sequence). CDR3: CASSSAGGVKRNTIYF. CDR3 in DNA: TGTGCCAGCAGCTCAGCAGGGGGCGTAAAACGAAACACCATATATTTT. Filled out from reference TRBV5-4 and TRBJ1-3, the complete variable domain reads ETGVTQSPTHLIKTRGQQVTLRCSSQSGHNTVSWYQQALGQGPQFIFQYYREEENGRGNFPPRFSGLQFPNYSSELNVNALELDDSALYLCASSSAGGVKRNTIYFGEGSWLTVV.

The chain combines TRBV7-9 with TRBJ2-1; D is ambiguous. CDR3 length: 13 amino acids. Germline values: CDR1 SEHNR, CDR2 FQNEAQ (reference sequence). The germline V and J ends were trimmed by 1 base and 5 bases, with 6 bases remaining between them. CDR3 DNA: TGTGCCAGCAGCTTAGGAACGGACAATGAGCAGTTCTTC. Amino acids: CASSLGTDNEQFF.

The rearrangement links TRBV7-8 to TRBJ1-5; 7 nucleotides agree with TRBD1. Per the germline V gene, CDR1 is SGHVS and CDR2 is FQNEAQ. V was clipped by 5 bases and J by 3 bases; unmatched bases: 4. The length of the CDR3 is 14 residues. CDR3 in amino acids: CASSQGQINQPQHF. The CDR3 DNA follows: TGTGCCAGCAGCCAGGGACAGATCAATCAGCCCCAGCATTTT. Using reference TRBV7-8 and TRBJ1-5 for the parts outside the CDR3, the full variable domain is GAGVSQSPRYKVAKRGQDVALRCDPISGHVSLFWYQQALGQGPEFLTYFQNEAQLDKSGLPSDRFFAERPEGSVSTLKIQRTQQEDSAVYLCASSQGQINQPQHFGDGTRLSIL.

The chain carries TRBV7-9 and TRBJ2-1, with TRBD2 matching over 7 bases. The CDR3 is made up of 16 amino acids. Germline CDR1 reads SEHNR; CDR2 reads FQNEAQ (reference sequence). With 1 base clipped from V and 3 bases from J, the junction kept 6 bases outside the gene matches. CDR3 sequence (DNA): TGTGCCAGCAGCTTAGGACGAAGCGGGATCTACAATGAGCAGTTCTTC. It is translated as CASSLGRSGIYNEQFF.

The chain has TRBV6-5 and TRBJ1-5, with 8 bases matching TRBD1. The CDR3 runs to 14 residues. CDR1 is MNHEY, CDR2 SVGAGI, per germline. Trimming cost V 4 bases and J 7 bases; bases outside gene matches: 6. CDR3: CASSSTGEGQPQHF. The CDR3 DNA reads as TGTGCCAGCAGTTCGACAGGGGAGGGACAGCCCCAGCATTTT.

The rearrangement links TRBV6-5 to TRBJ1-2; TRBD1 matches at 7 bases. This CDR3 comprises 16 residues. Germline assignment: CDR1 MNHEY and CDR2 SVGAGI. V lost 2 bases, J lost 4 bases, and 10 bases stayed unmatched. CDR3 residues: CASSYPQGRGSYGYTF. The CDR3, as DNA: TGTGCCAGCAGTTACCCACAGGGCAGGGGGTCCTATGGCTACACCTTC.

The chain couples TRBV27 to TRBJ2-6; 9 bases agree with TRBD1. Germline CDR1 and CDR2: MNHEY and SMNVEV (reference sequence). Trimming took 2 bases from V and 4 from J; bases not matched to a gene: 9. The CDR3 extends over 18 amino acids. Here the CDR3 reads CASSLEVGTGKGANVLTF. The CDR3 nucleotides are TGTGCCAGCAGTTTAGAGGTGGGGACAGGGAAAGGGGCCAACGTCCTGACTTTC.

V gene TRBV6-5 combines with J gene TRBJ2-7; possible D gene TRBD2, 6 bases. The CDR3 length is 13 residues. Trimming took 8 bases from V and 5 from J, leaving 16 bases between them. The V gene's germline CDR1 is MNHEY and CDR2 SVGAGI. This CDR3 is CASRTRGNNEQYF. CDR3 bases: TGTGCCAGCCGGACCCGGGGGAACAACGAGCAGTACTTC.

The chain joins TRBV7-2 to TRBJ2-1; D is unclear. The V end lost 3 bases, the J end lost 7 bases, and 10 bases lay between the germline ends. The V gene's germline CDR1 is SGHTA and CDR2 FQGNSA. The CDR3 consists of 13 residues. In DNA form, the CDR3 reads TGTGCCAGCAGCTTGAGATCGGAGAATGAGCAGTTCTTC. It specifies CASSLRSENEQFF.

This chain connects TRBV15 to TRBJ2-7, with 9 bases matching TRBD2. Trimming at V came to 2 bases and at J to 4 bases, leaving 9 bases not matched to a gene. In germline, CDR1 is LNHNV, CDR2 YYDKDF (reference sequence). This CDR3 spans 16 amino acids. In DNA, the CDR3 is TGTGCCACCAGCAGACACCTAGCGGGATTACTATACGAGCAGTACTTC. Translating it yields CATSRHLAGLLYEQYF.

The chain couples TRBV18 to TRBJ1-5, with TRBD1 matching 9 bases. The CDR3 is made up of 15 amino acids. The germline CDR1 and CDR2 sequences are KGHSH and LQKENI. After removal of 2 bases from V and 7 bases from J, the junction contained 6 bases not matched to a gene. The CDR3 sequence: CASSPGQGLYQPQHF. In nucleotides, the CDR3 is TGTGCCAGCTCACCAGGACAGGGGCTGTACCAGCCCCAGCATTTT.

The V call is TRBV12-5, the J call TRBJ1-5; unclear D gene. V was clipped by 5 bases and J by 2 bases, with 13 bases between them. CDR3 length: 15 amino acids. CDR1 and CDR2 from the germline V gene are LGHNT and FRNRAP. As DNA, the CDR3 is TGTGCTAGTGGTAACAGCCAACGTGGCAATCAGCCCCAGCATTTT. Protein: CASGNSQRGNQPQHF.

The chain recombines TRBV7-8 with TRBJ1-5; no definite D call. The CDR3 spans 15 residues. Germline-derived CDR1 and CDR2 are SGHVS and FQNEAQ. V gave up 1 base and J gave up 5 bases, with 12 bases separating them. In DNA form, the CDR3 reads TGTGCCAGCAGCTTAGACCGGGGATGGTATCAGCCCCAGCATTTT. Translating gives CASSLDRGWYQPQHF.